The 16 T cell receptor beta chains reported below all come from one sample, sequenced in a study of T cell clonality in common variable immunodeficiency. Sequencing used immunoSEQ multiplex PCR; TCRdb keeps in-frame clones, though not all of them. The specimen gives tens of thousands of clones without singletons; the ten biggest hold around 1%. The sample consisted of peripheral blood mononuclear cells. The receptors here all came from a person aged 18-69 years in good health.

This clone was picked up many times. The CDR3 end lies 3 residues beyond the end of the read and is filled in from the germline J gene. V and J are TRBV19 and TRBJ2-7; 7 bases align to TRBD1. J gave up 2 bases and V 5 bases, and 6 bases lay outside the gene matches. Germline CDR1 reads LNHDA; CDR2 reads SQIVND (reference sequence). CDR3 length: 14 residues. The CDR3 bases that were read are TGTGCCAGTAGTTCCGGGACAGAGACCTACGAG. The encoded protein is CASSSGTETYE. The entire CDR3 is CASSSGTETYEQYF. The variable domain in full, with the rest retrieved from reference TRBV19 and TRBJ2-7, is DGGITQSPKYLFRKEGQNVTLSCEQNLNHDAMYWYRQDPGQGLRLIYYSQIVNDFQKGDIAEGYSVSREKKESFPLTVTSAQKNPTAFYLCASSSGTETYEQYFGPGTRLTVT.

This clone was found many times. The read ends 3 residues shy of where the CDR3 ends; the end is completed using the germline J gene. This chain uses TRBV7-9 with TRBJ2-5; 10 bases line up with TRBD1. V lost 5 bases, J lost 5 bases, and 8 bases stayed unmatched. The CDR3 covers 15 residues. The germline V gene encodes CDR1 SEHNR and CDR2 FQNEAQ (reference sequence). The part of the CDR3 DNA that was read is TGTGCCAGCAGCCCGACAGGGGGCGACGCGGAGACC. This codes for CASSPTGGDAET. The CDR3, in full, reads CASSPTGGDAETQYF.

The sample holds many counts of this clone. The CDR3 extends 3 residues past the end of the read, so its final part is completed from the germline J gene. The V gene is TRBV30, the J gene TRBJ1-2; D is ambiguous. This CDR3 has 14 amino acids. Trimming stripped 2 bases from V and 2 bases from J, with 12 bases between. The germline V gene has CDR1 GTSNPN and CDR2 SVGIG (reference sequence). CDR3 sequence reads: CAWSSGGQNYGYTF. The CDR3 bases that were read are TGTGCCTGGAGTTCCGGCGGCCAGAACTATGGC.

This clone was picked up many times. CDR3 bases read: TGTGCCAGCAGCGTAGGGGGGCCGGGGAGGAACACTGAA. It yields the protein CASSVGGPGRNTE. The full CDR3 protein reads CASSVGGPGRNTEAFF. This rearrangement joins TRBV9 to TRBJ1-1; D perhaps matches TRBD1 (6 bases). Read data end 3 residues before the CDR3 end; the end is taken from the germline J gene. This CDR3 has 16 amino acids. Germline CDR1 reads SGDLS; CDR2 reads YYNGEE. Trimming removed 0 bases from V and 1 base from J, with 13 bases in between.

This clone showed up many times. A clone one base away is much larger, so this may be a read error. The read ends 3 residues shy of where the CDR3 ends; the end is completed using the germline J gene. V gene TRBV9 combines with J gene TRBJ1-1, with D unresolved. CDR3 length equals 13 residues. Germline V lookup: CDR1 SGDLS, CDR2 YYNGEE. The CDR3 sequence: CASSVWPNAEAFF. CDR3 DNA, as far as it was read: TGTGCCAGCAGCGTTTGGCCGAACGCTGAA.

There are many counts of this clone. CDR3 residues: CASSISASGGRETQYF. CDR3 DNA, as far as it was read: TGTGCCAGTAGTATATCGGCTAGCGGGGGACGGGAGACC. The rearrangement links TRBV19 to TRBJ2-5, with TRBD2 matching 10 bases. The read ends 3 residues shy of where the CDR3 ends; the end is completed using the germline J gene. With V trimmed by 2 bases and J by 5 bases, 8 bases remained unmatched. From germline, CDR1 is LNHDA and CDR2 SQIVND (reference sequence). The length of the CDR3 is 16 residues.

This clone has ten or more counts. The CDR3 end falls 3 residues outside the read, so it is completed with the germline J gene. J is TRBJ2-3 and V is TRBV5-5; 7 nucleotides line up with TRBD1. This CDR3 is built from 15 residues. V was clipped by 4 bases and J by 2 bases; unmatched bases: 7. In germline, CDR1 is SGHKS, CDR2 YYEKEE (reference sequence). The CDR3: CASSQTGRYTDTQYF. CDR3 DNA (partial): TGTGCCAGCAGCCAGACAGGGCGTTACACAGATACG. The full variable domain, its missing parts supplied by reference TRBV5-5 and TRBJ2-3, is DAGVTQSPTHLIKTRGQQVTLRCSPISGHKSVSWYQQVLGQGPQFIFQYYEKEERGRGNFPDRFSARQFPNYSSELNVNALLLGDSALYLCASSQTGRYTDTQYFGPGTRLTVL.

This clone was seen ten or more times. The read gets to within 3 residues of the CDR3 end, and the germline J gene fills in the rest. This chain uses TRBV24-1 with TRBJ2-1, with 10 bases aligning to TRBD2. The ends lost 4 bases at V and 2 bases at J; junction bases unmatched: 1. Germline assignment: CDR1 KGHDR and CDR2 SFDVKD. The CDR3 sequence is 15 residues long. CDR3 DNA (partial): TGTGCCACCAGTGAAGCGGGAGGGCCCTACAATGAG. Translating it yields CATSEAGGPYNE. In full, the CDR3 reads CATSEAGGPYNEQFF.

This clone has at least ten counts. This CDR3 reads CASSLQWAGGKQETQYF. The CDR3 DNA, read in part, is TGCGCCAGCAGCCTACAATGGGCGGGAGGGAAGCAAGAGACC. The genes are TRBV4-1 and TRBJ2-5, with 9 bases fitting TRBD2. The DNA ends 3 residues before the CDR3 does, and the rest of the CDR3 is filled in from the germline J gene. Unmatched junction bases numbered 11, after V lost 4 bases and J lost 2 bases. Germline V gives CDR1 MGHRA, CDR2 YSYEKL. This CDR3 has 17 amino acids.

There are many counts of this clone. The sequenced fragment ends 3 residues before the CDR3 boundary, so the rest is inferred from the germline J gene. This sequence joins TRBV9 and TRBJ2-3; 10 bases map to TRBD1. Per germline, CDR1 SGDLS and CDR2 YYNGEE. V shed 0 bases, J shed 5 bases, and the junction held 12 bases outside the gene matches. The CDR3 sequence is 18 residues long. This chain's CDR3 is CASSVESTGTGVGDTQYF. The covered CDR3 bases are TGTGCCAGCAGCGTAGAGTCAACCGGGACAGGGGTGGGAGATACG.

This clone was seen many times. The CDR3 loop is CASSQSSTKNIQYF. CDR3 bases read: TGTGCCAGCTCACAGTCCAGTACAAAAAACATT. The rearrangement uses TRBV7-8 and TRBJ2-4, with D unresolved. The read is 3 residues too short to cover the CDR3 end, so that end is filled in from the germline J gene. Trimming cost V 8 bases and J 4 bases, with 15 bases left between them. This CDR3 spans 14 amino acids. Germline V gives CDR1 SGHVS, CDR2 FQNEAQ.

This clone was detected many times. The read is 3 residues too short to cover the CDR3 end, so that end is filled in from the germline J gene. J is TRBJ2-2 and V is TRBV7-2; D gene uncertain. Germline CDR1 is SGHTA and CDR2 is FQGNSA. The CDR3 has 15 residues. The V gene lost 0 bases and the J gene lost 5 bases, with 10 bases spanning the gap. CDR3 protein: CASSLAPEPTGELFF. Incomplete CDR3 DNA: TGTGCCAGCAGCTTAGCCCCAGAACCTACCGGGGAG.

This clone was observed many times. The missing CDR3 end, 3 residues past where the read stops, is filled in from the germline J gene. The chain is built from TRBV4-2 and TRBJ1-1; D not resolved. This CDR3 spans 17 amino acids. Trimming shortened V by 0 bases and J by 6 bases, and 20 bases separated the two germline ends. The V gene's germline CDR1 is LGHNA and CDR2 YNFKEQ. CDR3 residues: CASSQERPFVRGAEAFF. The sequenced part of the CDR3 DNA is TGTGCCAGCAGCCAAGAGAGGCCCTTTGTACGGGGAGCTGAA.

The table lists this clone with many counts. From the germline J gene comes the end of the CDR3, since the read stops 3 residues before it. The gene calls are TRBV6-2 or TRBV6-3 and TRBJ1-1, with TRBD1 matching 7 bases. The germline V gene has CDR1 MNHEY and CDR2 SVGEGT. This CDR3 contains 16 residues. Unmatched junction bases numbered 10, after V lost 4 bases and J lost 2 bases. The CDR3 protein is CASSWGDRAGNTEAFF. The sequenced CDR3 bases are TGTGCCAGCAGTTGGGGTGACAGGGCGGGTAACACTGAA.

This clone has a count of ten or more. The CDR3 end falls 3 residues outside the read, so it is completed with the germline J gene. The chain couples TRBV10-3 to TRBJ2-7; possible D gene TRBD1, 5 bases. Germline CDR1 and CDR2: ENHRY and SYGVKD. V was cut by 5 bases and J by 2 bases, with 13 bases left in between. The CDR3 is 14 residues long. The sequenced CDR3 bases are TGTGCCATCAGTAAGACAGCCGCTACCTACGAG. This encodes CAISKTAATYE. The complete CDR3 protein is CAISKTAATYEQYF.

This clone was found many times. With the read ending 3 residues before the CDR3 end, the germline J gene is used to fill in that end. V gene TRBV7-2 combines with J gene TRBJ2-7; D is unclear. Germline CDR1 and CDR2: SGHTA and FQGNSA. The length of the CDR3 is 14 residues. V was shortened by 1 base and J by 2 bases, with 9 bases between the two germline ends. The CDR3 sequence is CASSLGPTTYEQYF. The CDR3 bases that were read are TGTGCCAGCAGCTTAGGGCCGACAACCTACGAG.